The next 15 T cell receptor beta chains were all read from a single sample in a study of neurological immune-mediated disorders. Each CDR3 protein gets one entry after TCRdb re-called the 5' RACE reads with MiXCR. Of roughly 45,000 distinct CDR3 sequences listed, approximately 2.8% are singletons. The source material was PBMCs. The receptors were sampled from a woman between 45 and 60 years old with multiple sclerosis.

This clonotype was seen repeatedly, ten times or more. This rearrangement joins TRBV7-2 to TRBJ1-2; perhaps TRBD1 as D (6 bases). CDR1 and CDR2 from the germline V gene are SGHTA and FQGNSA. V was shortened by 1 base and J by 4 bases, with 13 bases between the two germline ends. This CDR3 has 15 residues. This CDR3 is CASSLDRVGTYGYTF. DNA for the CDR3: TGTGCCAGCAGCTTAGACAGGGTTGGGACCTATGGCTACACCTTC.

The sample holds many counts of this clonotype. The chain combines TRBV20-1 with TRBJ2-1; no clear D. Per the germline V gene, CDR1 is DFQATT and CDR2 is SNEGSKA (reference sequence). The CDR3 is made up of 13 amino acids. The V end lost 6 bases, the J end lost 5 bases, and 14 bases lay between the germline ends. The CDR3 sequence is CSAPRTIDNEQFF. The CDR3 DNA reads as TGCAGTGCCCCCCGGACCATAGACAATGAGCAGTTCTTC.

This clonotype has a single count. It may be a read error: a sequence one base away is much more abundant. V is TRBV2 and J is TRBJ2-1, with D unresolved. The CDR3 extends over 15 amino acids. Trimming shortened V by 4 bases and J by 4 bases, and 14 bases separated the two germline ends. Germline-derived CDR1 and CDR2 are SNHLY and FYNNEI. Here the CDR3 reads CASSVRVAWYNEQFF. The DNA for the CDR3 is TGTGCCAGCAGTGTCCGCGTCGCGTGGTACAATGAGCAGTTCTTC.

This clonotype was picked up many times. The chain uses TRBV20-1 and TRBJ2-1; D perhaps matches TRBD1 (6 bases). Germline V gives CDR1 DFQATT, CDR2 SNEGSKA (reference sequence). Trimming took 3 bases from V and 3 from J, leaving 15 bases between them. This CDR3 is built from 15 residues. CDR3: CSARGGTGIYNEQFF. CDR3 DNA: TGCAGTGCTAGGGGCGGTACAGGGATCTACAATGAGCAGTTCTTC.

This clonotype was counted at least ten times. J is TRBJ2-7 and V is TRBV7-2, with 12 bases identical to TRBD2. V was clipped by 1 base and J by 2 bases; unmatched bases: 9. CDR1 is SGHTA and CDR2 is FQGNSA in the germline V gene. This CDR3 comprises 18 residues. In DNA, the CDR3 is TGTGCCAGCAGCTTAGGTGCGAGTCTAGCGGGAGGGGCCTACGAGCAGTACTTC. This encodes CASSLGASLAGGAYEQYF.

This clonotype has ten or more counts. This rearrangement joins TRBV11-1 to TRBJ2-7, with 7 bases fitting TRBD2. V was pared by 5 bases and J by 3 bases, with 7 bases of the junction left unmatched. CDR1 is SGHAT and CDR2 is FQDESV in the germline V gene (reference sequence). This CDR3 comprises 14 residues. The CDR3 DNA is TGTGCCAGCAGCCCACGGGACTATATCTACGAGCAGTACTTC. Translation gives CASSPRDYIYEQYF. The full variable domain, with the rest looked up from reference TRBV11-1 and TRBJ2-7, is EAEVAQSPRYKITEKSQAVAFWCDPISGHATLYWYRQILGQGPELLVQFQDESVVDDSQLPKDRFSAERLKGVDSTLKIQPAELGDSAMYLCASSPRDYIYEQYFGPGTRLTVT.

As regards this clonotype: It is likely a read error, because the conserved phenylalanine at the end of the CDR3 is missing. CDR3 amino acids: CASSRSVGTTNEKLFI. CDR3 coding DNA: TGTGCCAGCAGTCGGAGCGTCGGAACAACTAATGAAAAACTGTTTATT. The J gene is TRBJ1-4, the V gene TRBV27; D remains unclear. The CDR3 runs 16 residues. V lost 5 bases to trimming and J lost 0 bases, with 13 bases between them. CDR1 and CDR2 from the germline V gene are MNHEY and SMNVEV (reference sequence).

This clonotype was counted at least ten times. This rearrangement joins TRBV5-1 to TRBJ2-7; D gene uncertain. CDR3 length: 17 amino acids. Trimming pared 0 bases from V and 7 bases from J, leaving 23 bases between. CDR1 and CDR2 from the germline V gene are SGHRS and YFSETQ. In DNA form, the CDR3 reads TGCGCCAGCAGCTTGGCCGCCAAAGGTGGCCCCATCGGAGAGCAGTACTTC. Translating it yields CASSLAAKGGPIGEQYF.

The table lists this clonotype with many counts. CDR3 in amino acids: CASSLGGWGQPNSPLHF. CDR3 DNA sequence: TGCGCCAGCAGCTTGGGAGGTTGGGGACAGCCCAATTCACCCCTCCACTTT. This chain joins TRBV5-1 and TRBJ1-6; 7 positions agree with TRBD1. CDR1 is SGHRS and CDR2 is YFSETQ in the germline V gene. The CDR3 loop spans 17 amino acids. Trimming at V came to 0 bases and at J to 7 bases, leaving 10 bases not matched to a gene.

This clonotype came up once. The chain is built from TRBV7-8 and TRBJ2-1; maybe TRBD2 (7 bases). The CDR3 extends over 15 amino acids. The V end lost 3 bases, the J end lost 13 bases, and 22 bases lay between the germline ends. Germline CDR1 SGHVS, CDR2 FQNEAQ. The CDR3, as DNA: TGTGCCAGCAGCTTTGGGACGGGGCGCGGCGGGGGCCAGTTCTTC. It is translated as CASSFGTGRGGGQFF.

In regard to this clonotype: This clone may be a read error of a much larger clone one base away. Given the absence of the conserved phenylalanine or tryptophan at the CDR3 end, a read error is likely. The chain combines TRBV5-1 with TRBJ1-1; a possible D gene is TRBD1 (5 bases). CDR3 size: 16 residues. Germline V gene lookup returns CDR1 SGHRS and CDR2 YFSETQ. V lost 2 bases to trimming and J lost 6 bases, with 20 bases between them. For the CDR3, the DNA is TGCGCCAGCAGCTTAGGCACATCGGGGCTGGGAGCTGAAGCTTTCTGT. Protein sequence: CASSLGTSGLGAEAFC.

This clonotype appeared many times. This chain links TRBV6-1 with TRBJ1-5; D remains ambiguous. The germline V and J ends were trimmed by 4 bases and 7 bases, with 14 bases remaining between them. CDR3 length: 14 amino acids. CDR1 and CDR2 from the germline V gene are MNHNS and SASEGT. The DNA for the CDR3 is TGTGCCAGCAGTGCCGTCCCGGGAGGGCAGCCCCAGCATTTT. Protein sequence: CASSAVPGGQPQHF.

This clonotype was picked up many times. The chain recombines TRBV20-1 with TRBJ2-1; D remains ambiguous. The V gene lost 0 bases and the J gene lost 4 bases, with 7 bases spanning the gap. This CDR3 is built from 13 residues. The germline V gene encodes CDR1 DFQATT and CDR2 SNEGSKA (reference sequence). The CDR3 spells CSARDQFYNEQFF. CDR3 DNA sequence: TGCAGTGCTAGAGATCAATTTTACAATGAGCAGTTCTTC.

This clonotype was found many times. V gene TRBV10-3 combines with J gene TRBJ2-3; D remains ambiguous. CDR1 and CDR2 from the germline V gene are ENHRY and SYGVKD. V was cut by 3 bases and J by 2 bases, with 9 bases left in between. The CDR3 loop spans 14 amino acids. In DNA, the CDR3 is TGTGCCATCAGTGACCTCACCCACACAGATACGCAGTATTTT. Translating gives CAISDLTHTDTQYF.

Ten or more counts support this clonotype. The V gene is TRBV6-5, the J gene TRBJ2-7; a weak D match, TRBD1 (5 bases). Trimming removed 0 bases from V and 2 bases from J, with 17 bases in between. This CDR3 comprises 17 residues. Germline CDR1 is MNHEY and CDR2 is SVGAGI. The CDR3 DNA reads TGTGCCAGCAGTTACTCGACCTCCACAGCAGGGACCTACGAGCAGTACTTC. Translating gives CASSYSTSTAGTYEQYF.